The source of this T cell receptor (beta chain) is a study of identical twins. Study-level points and caveats: Beta out-of-frame sequences showed weaker excess twin sharing. For monozygotic twins, models underestimated out-of-frame TCR alpha sharing.

To note about this clonotype: Its cognate antigen is unknown.

CDR1 and CDR2 (germline): SGHRS, YFSETQ. The CDR3 is 16 residues long. Losses at the gene ends were 0 bases for V and 2 bases for J; bases not matched to a gene: 7. Template switching (which added a universal primer site) was used, and cDNA carried unique molecular identifiers. TCRdb analysed the 5' RACE reads with MiXCR anew, one entry per CDR3 protein. The sample lists around 1.7 million distinct CDR3 sequences, under 35% occurring once. This TCR came from a newborn girl in good health. This chain joins TRBV5-1 and TRBJ1-1; 7 nucleotides agree with TRBD1. The sequencing sample was made of cord blood. The CDR3 nucleotides read TGCGCCAGCAGCTTGGTTTATAGGGGGCTAAACACTGAAGCTTTCTTT. As protein: CASSLVYRGLNTEAFF.